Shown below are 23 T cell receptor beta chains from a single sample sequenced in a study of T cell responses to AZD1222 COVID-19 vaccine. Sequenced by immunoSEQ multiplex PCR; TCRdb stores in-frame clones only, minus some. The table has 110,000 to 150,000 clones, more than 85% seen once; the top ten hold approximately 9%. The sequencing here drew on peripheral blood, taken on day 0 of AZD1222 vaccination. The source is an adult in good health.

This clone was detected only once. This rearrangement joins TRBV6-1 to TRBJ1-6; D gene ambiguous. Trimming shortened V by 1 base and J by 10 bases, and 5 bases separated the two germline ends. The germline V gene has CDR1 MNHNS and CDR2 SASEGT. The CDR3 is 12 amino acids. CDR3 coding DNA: TGTGCCAGCAGTGAAGGGAGGTCACCCCTCCACTTT. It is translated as CASSEGRSPLHF.

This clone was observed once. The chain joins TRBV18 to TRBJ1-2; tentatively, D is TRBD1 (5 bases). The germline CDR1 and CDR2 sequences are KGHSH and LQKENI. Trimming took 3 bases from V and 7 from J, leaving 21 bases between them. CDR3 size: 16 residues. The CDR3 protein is CASSPRIDSESRGYTF. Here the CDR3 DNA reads TGTGCCAGCTCACCTCGAATAGACAGTGAGAGTCGTGGCTACACCTTC.

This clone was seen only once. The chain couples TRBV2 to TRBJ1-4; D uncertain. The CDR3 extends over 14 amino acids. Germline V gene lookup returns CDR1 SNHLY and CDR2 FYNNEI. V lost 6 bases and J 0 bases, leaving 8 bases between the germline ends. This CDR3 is CASRWGPTNEKLFF. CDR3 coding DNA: TGTGCCAGCAGGTGGGGTCCAACTAATGAAAAACTGTTTTTT. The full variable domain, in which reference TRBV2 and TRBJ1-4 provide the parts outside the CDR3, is EPEVTQTPSHQVTQMGQEVILRCVPISNHLYFYWYRQILGQKVEFLVSFYNNEISEKSEIFDDQFSVERPDGSNFTLKIRSTKLEDSAMYFCASRWGPTNEKLFFGSGTQLSVL.

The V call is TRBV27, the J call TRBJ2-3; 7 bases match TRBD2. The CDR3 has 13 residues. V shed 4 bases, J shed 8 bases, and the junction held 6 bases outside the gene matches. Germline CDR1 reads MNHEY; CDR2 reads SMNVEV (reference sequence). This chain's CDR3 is CASSSRLAGTQYF. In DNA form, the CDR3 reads TGTGCCAGCAGTTCCCGACTAGCTGGTACGCAGTATTTT.

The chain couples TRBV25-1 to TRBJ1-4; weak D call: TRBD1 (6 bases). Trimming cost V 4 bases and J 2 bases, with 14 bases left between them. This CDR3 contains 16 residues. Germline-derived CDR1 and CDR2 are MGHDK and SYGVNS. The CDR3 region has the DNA TGTGCCAGCAGTGGGACAGAAGGAGGGACTAATGAAAAACTGTTTTTT. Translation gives CASSGTEGGTNEKLFF.

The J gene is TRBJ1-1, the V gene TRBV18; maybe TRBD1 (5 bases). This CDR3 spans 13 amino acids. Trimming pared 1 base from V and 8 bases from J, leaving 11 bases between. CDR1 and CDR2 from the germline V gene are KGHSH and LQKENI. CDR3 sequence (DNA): TGTGCCAGCTCACCACGTGGGGCAGAAGAAGCTTTCTTT. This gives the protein CASSPRGAEEAFF.

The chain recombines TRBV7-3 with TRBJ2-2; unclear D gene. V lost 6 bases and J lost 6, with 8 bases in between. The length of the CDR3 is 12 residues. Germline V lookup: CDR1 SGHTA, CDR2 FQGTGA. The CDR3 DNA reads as TGTGCCAGCAGGTCCGTCCCCGGGGAGCTGTTTTTT. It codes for CASRSVPGELFF. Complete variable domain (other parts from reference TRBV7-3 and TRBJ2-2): GAGVSQTPSNKVTEKGKYVELRCDPISGHTALYWYRQSLGQGPEFLIYFQGTGAADDSGLPNDRFFAVRPEGSVSTLKIQRTERGDSAVYLCASRSVPGELFFGEGSRLTVL.

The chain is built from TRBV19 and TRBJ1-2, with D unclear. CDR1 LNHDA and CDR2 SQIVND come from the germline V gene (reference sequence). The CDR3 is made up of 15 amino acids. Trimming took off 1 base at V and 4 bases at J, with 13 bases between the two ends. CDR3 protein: CASSIAPFGPYGYTF. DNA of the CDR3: TGTGCCAGTAGTATAGCCCCATTCGGCCCCTATGGCTACACCTTC.

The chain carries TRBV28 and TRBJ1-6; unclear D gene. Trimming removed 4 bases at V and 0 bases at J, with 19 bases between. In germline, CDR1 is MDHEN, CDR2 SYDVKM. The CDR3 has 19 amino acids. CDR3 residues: CASSSLTRTASSYNSPLHF. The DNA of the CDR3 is TGTGCCAGCAGTTCCCTTACCCGGACGGCAAGCTCCTATAATTCACCCCTCCACTTT.

CDR3 sequence reads: CASSLRLAGGQEQYF. The CDR3 DNA reads as TGCGCCAGCAGTCTACGTCTAGCGGGGGGGCAAGAGCAGTACTTC. The V call is TRBV4-1, the J call TRBJ2-7; 12 bases are a match to TRBD2. With V trimmed by 6 bases and J by 7 bases, 10 bases remained unmatched. The CDR3 covers 15 residues. Looked up from germline, CDR1 is MGHRA and CDR2 is YSYEKL.

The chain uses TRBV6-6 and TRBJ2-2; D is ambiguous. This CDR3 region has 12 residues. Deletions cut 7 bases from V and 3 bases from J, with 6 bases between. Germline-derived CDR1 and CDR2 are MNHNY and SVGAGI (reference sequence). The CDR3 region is CASTGDTGELFF. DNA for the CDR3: TGTGCCAGCACGGGTGACACCGGGGAGCTGTTTTTT.

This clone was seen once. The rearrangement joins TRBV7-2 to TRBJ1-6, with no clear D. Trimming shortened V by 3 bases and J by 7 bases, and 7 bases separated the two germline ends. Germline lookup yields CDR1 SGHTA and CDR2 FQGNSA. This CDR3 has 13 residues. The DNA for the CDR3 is TGTGCCAGCAGCTTCGAAGCGAATTCACCCCTCCACTTT. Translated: CASSFEANSPLHF.

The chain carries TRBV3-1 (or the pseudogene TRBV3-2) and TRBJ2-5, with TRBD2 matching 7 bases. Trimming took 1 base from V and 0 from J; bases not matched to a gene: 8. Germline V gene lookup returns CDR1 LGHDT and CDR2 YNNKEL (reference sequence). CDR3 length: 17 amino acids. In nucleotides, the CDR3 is TGTGCCAGCAGCCAAGTGGGGCGGGGGTTGTACCAAGAGACCCAGTACTTC. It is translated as CASSQVGRGLYQETQYF.

CDR3 amino acids: CASSHTDRYNEQFF. In DNA, the CDR3 is TGTGCCAGCAGTCACACCGACAGATACAATGAGCAGTTCTTC. J is TRBJ2-1 and V is TRBV5-8; maybe TRBD1 (5 bases). The V end was cut by 5 bases, the J end by 4 bases, with 13 bases between. The length of the CDR3 is 14 residues. Germline V gene sequence: CDR1 SGHTS, CDR2 YDEGEE. Using reference TRBV5-8 and TRBJ2-1 for the parts outside the CDR3, the full variable domain is EAGVTQSPTHLIKTRGQQATLRCSPISGHTSVYWYQQALGLGLQFLLWYDEGEERNRGNFPPRFSGRQFPNYSSELNVNALELEDSALYLCASSHTDRYNEQFFGPGTRLTVL.

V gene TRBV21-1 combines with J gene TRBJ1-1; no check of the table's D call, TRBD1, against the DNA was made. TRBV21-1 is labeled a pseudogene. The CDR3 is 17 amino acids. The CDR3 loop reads CASSKRQAPASYTEAFF. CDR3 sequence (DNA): TGTGCCAGCAGCAAAAGACAGGCCCCGGCCTCATACACTGAAGCTTTCTTT.

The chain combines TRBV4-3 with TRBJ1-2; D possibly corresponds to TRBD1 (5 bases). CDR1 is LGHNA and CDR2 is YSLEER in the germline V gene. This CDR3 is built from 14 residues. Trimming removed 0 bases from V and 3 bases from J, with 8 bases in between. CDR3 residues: CASSQDWGDYGYTF. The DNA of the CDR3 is TGCGCCAGCAGCCAAGATTGGGGCGACTATGGCTACACCTTC.

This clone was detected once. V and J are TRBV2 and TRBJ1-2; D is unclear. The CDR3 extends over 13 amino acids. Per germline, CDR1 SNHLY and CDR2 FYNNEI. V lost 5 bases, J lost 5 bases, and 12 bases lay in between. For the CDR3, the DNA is TGTGCCAGCAGTCCGGGGAAAGTTTATGGCTACACCTTC. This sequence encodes CASSPGKVYGYTF.

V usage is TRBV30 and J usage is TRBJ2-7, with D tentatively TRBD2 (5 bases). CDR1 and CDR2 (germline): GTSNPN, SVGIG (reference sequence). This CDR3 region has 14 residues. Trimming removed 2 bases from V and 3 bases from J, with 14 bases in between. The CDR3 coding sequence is TGTGCCTGGAGTCGATATGGCGGACTCTACGAGCAGTACTTC. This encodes CAWSRYGGLYEQYF.

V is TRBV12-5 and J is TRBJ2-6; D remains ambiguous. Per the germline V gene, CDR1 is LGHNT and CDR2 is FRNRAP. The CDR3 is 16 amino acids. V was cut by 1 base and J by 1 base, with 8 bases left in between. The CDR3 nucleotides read TGTGCTAGTGGTTTGGACAGATTATCTGGGGCCAACGTCCTGACTTTC. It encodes CASGLDRLSGANVLTF.

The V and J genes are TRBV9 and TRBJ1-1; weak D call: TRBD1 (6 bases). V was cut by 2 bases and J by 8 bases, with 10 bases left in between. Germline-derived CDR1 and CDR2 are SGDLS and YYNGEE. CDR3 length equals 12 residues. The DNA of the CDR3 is TGTGCCAGCAGCGTCCTCGACAGGGAAGCTTTCTTT. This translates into CASSVLDREAFF.

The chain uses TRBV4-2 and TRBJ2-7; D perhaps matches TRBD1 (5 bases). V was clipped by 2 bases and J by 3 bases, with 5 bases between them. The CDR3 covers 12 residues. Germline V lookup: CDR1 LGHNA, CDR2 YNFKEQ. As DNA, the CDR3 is TGTGCCAGCAGCCAACAGGGCTACGAGCAGTACTTC. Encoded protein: CASSQQGYEQYF.

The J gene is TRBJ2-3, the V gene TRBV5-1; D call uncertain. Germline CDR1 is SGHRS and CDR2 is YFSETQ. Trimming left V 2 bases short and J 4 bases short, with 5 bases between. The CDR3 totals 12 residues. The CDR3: CASSFPPDTQYF. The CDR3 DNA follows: TGCGCCAGCAGCTTTCCGCCAGATACGCAGTATTTT.

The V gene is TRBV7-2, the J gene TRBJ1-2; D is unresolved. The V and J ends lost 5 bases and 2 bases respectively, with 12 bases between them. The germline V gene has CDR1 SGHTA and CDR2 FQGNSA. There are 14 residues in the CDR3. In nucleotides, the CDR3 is TGTGCCAGCAGCCCGACGACCTGGAACTATGGCTACACCTTC. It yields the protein CASSPTTWNYGYTF.